This T cell receptor (beta chain) appears in the sequencing data of a study of cytomegalovirus exposure and HLA in healthy donors. Primers for the PCR totalled 60 Vbeta and 13 Jbeta. The data were produced by immunoSEQ multiplex PCR, yet TCRdb's version contains in-frame clones alone and is incomplete. This sample has over 55,000 clones, with around two thirds found just once. Only a few counts were recorded for this clone. This CDR3 comprises 19 residues. V was clipped by 2 bases and J by 4 bases; unmatched bases: 15. Germline lookup yields CDR1 GTSNPN and CDR2 SVGIG (reference sequence). V and J are TRBV30 and TRBJ1-5; 12 bases align to TRBD1. The sample taken for sequencing was PBMCs. The receptor was isolated from a woman aged 45-65 years in good health and CMV-seropositive. DNA of the CDR3: TGTGCCTGGAGTCATACGTGGGGACAGGGGGCCACATTTAATCAGCCCCAGCATTTT. Translating gives CAWSHTWGQGATFNQPQHF.